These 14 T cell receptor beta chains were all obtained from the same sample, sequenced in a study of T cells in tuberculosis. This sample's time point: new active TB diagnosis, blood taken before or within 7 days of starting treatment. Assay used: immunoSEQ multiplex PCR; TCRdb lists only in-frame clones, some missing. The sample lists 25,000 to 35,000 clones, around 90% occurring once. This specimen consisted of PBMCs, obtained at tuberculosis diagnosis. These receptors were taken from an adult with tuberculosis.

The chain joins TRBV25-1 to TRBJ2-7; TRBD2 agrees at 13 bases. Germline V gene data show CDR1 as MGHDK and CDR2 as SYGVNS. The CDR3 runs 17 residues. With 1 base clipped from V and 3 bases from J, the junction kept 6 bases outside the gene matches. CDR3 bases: TGTGCCAGCAGTGAATTTGGGACTAGCGGGACCAACTACGAGCAGTACTTC. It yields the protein CASSEFGTSGTNYEQYF.

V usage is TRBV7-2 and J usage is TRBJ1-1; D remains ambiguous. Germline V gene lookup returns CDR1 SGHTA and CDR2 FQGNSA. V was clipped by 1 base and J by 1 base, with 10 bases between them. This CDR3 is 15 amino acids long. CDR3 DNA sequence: TGTGCCAGCAGCTTAGTCTCGACGGGGAACACTGAAGCTTTCTTT. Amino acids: CASSLVSTGNTEAFF.

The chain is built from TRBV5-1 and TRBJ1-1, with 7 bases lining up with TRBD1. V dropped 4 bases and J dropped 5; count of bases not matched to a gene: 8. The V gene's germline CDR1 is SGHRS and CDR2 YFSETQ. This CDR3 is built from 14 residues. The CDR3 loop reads CASSPDRAGTEAFF. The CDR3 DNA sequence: TGCGCCAGCAGCCCCGACAGGGCGGGGACTGAAGCTTTCTTT.

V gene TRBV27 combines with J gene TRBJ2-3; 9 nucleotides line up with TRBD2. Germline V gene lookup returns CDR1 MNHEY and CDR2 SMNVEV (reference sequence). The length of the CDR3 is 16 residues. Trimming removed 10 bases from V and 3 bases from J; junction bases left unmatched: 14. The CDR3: CATIGGRDVRTDTQYF. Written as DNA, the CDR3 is TGTGCCACCATAGGCGGGAGGGATGTTAGGACAGATACGCAGTATTTT.

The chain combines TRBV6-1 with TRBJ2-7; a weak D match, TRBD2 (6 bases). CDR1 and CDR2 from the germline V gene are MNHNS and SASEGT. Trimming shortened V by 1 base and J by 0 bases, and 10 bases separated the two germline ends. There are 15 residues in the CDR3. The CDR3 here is CASSEGWRDSYEQYF. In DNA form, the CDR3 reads TGTGCCAGCAGTGAAGGGTGGCGGGACTCCTACGAGCAGTACTTC.

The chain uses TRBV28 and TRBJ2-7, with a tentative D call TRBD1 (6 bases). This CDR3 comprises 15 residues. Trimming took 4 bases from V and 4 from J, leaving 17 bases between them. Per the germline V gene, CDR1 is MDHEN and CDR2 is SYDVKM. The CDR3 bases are TGTGCCAGCAGTTCTCAACAGGGATTGGGTTACGAGCAGTACTTC. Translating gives CASSSQQGLGYEQYF.

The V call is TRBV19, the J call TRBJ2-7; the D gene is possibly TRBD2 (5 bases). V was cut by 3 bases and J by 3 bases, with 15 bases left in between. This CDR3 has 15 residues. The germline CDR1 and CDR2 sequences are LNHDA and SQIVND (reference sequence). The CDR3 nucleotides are TGTGCCAGTAGTATCGGCGGCCTAGCAATCTACGAGCAGTACTTC. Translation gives CASSIGGLAIYEQYF.

CDR3 region: CASSLGAVVDIQYF. CDR3 nucleotides: TGCGCCAGCAGCTTAGGAGCGGTGGTTGACATTCAGTACTTC. V and J are TRBV5-1 and TRBJ2-4; D is possibly TRBD2 (5 bases). Trimming removed 2 bases at V and 8 bases at J, with 14 bases between. Germline V gene lookup returns CDR1 SGHRS and CDR2 YFSETQ. The CDR3 contains 14 residues.

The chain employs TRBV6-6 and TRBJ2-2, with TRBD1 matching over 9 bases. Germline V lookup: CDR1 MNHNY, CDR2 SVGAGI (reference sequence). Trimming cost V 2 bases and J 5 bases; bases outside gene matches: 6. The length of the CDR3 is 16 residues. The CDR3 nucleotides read TGTGCCAGCAGTTACCCACAGGGGGCGAGAACCGGGGAGCTGTTTTTT. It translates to CASSYPQGARTGELFF.

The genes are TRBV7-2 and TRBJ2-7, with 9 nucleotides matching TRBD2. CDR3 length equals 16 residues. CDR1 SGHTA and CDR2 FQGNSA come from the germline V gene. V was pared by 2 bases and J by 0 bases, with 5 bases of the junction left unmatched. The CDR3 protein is CASSLLATSGSYEQYF. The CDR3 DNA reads TGTGCCAGCAGCTTACTTGCGACTAGCGGCTCCTACGAGCAGTACTTC.

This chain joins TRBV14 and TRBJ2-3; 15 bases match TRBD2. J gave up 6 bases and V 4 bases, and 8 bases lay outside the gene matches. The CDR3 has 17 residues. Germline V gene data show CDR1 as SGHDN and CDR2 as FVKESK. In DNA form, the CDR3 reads TGTGCCAGCAGCCCAGGGACTAGCGGGAGGCTTTTGGATACGCAGTATTTT. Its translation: CASSPGTSGRLLDTQYF.

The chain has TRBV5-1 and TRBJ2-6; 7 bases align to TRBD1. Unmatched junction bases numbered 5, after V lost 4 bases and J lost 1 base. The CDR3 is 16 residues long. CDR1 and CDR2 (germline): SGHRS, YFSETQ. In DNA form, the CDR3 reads TGCGCCAGCAGCATAGAACAGGGGTCTGGGGCCAACGTCCTGACTTTC. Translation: CASSIEQGSGANVLTF.

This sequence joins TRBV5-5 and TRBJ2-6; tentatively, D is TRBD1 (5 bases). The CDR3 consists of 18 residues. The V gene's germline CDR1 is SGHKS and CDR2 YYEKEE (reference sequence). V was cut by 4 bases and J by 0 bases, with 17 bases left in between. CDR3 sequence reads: CASSQGSWVNSGANVLTF. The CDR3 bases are TGTGCCAGCAGCCAGGGTAGCTGGGTAAACTCTGGGGCCAACGTCCTGACTTTC.

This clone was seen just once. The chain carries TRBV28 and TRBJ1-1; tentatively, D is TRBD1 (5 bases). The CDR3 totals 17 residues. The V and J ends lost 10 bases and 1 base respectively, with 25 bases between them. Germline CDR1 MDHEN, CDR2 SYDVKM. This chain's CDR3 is CATSLLPPGTKNTEAFF. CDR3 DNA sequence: TGTGCCACCTCCCTCCTTCCTCCAGGGACTAAGAACACTGAAGCTTTCTTT. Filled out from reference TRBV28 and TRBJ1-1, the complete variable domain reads DVKVTQSSRYLVKRTGEKVFLECVQDMDHENMFWYRQDPGLGLRLIYFSYDVKMKEKGDIPEGYSVSREKKERFSLILESASTNQTSMYLCATSLLPPGTKNTEAFFGQGTRLTVV.